One and the same sample provided the 10 T cell receptor beta chains below, sequenced in a study of blood T cell repertoires in COVID-19. Sequencing was performed with immunoSEQ multiplex PCR; in TCRdb, only in-frame clones are kept and a portion is missing. Here the sample spans more than 120,000 clones, over 85% being singletons. What was sequenced was peripheral blood. Source of these receptors: a human donor in a cohort sampled during active COVID-19.

V usage is TRBV12-3 or TRBV12-4 and J usage is TRBJ1-2; weak D call: TRBD1 (6 bases). V was trimmed by 7 bases and J by 3 bases, leaving 12 bases between them. This CDR3 spans 13 amino acids. The CDR3 spells CASTQTGHYGYTF. The CDR3 DNA is TGTGCCAGCACCCAGACAGGTCACTATGGCTACACCTTC.

V and J are TRBV2 and TRBJ1-1, with D possibly matching TRBD1 (5 bases). The V gene lost 9 bases and the J gene lost 0 bases, with 11 bases spanning the gap. The V gene's germline CDR1 is SNHLY and CDR2 FYNNEI. This CDR3 region has 13 residues. The CDR3 loop reads CASRRGLNTEAFF. The CDR3 region has the DNA TGTGCCAGTAGAAGGGGCCTGAACACTGAAGCTTTCTTT.

The V and J genes are TRBV6-5 and TRBJ2-5, with TRBD2 identical over 12 bases. Germline-derived CDR1 and CDR2 are MNHEY and SVGAGI. The V gene end was trimmed by 4 bases and the J gene end by 2 bases; junction bases not matched to a gene: 2. The CDR3 covers 15 residues. The DNA of the CDR3 is TGTGCCAGCAGTTCTGGACTAGCGGGGCAAGAGACCCAGTACTTC. It codes for CASSSGLAGQETQYF.

The chain's CDR3 is CASSTTSGVDNEQFF. In nucleotides, the CDR3 is TGTGCCAGCAGCACAACTAGCGGGGTCGACAATGAGCAGTTCTTC. The V gene is TRBV9, the J gene TRBJ2-1, with 10 bases fitting TRBD2. Trimming cost V 4 bases and J 5 bases; bases outside gene matches: 6. The CDR3 extends over 15 amino acids. The germline gives CDR1 SGDLS, CDR2 YYNGEE.

The V and J genes are TRBV6-4 and TRBJ2-2; the match to TRBD2 covers 8 bases. The germline V gene has CDR1 MRHNA and CDR2 SNTAGT. The V gene end was trimmed by 1 base and the J gene end by 0 bases; junction bases not matched to a gene: 16. The CDR3 has 21 amino acids. CDR3 loop: CASSDYSGGQGLVTNTGELFF. As DNA, the CDR3 is TGTGCCAGCAGTGACTATTCGGGGGGGCAGGGGTTGGTTACGAACACCGGGGAGCTGTTTTTT.

The chain links TRBV5-6 to TRBJ2-7; no reliable D call. Germline-derived CDR1 and CDR2 are SGHDT and YYEEEE. The CDR3 is made up of 13 amino acids. The V end was cut by 3 bases, the J end by 3 bases, with 10 bases between. The chain's CDR3 is CASSSVLIYEQYF. DNA for the CDR3: TGTGCCAGCAGCTCGGTACTGATCTACGAGCAGTACTTC.

The gene calls are TRBV9 and TRBJ2-1, with D hard to call. This CDR3 region has 12 residues. V was clipped by 3 bases and J by 4 bases, with 5 bases between them. Germline CDR1 and CDR2: SGDLS and YYNGEE. The CDR3 sequence is CASSAFYNEQFF. CDR3 DNA sequence: TGTGCCAGCAGCGCCTTTTACAATGAGCAGTTCTTC.

The chain employs TRBV10-3 and TRBJ1-3; perhaps TRBD1 as D (5 bases). Germline V gives CDR1 ENHRY, CDR2 SYGVKD. The CDR3 consists of 16 residues. V dropped 8 bases and J dropped 0 bases, with 17 bases sitting between them. The CDR3 DNA is TGTGCCATCGCACCAACTGGGGCCCTCTCTGGAAACACCATATATTTT. It encodes CAIAPTGALSGNTIYF.

The genes are TRBV6-6 and TRBJ1-6; D is undetermined. CDR3 length: 12 residues. Looked up from germline, CDR1 is MNHNY and CDR2 is SVGAGI (reference sequence). V lost 7 bases and J lost 9, with 10 bases in between. DNA for the CDR3: TGTGCCAGCAAGGCGGGAGGTTCACCCCTCCACTTT. It yields the protein CASKAGGSPLHF.

The rearrangement uses TRBV18 and TRBJ1-3; no definite D call. Germline-derived CDR1 and CDR2 are KGHSH and LQKENI. This CDR3 spans 16 amino acids. V was pared by 3 bases and J by 0 bases, with 12 bases between. The CDR3 DNA sequence: TGTGCCAGCTCACCCCGGGGAGCCCTCTCTGGAAACACCATATATTTT. This sequence encodes CASSPRGALSGNTIYF.